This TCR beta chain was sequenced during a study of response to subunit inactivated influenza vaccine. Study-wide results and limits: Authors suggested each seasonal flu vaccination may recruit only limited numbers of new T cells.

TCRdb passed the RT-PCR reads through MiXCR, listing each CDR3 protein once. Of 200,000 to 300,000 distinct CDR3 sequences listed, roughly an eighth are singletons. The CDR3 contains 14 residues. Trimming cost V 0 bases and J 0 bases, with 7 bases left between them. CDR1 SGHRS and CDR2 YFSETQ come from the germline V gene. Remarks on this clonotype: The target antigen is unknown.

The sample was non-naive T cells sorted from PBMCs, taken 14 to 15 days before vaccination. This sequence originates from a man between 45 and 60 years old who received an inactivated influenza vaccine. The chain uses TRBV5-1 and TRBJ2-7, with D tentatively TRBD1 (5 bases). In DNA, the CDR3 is TGCGCCAGCAGCTTGGAAGGGGACTCCTACGAGCAGTACTTC. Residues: CASSLEGDSYEQYF.